A single TCR beta chain is shown here with its context. Its matching antigen is unknown. Amplification used 60 Vbeta primers and 13 Jbeta primers. The method was immunoSEQ multiplex PCR; TCRdb's version includes in-frame clones alone and lacks a portion of them. Of 90,000 or so clones detected, 65% to 90% appear once; the ten largest clones hold 3.4%. Germline V gene lookup returns CDR1 MNHNY and CDR2 SVGAGI (reference sequence). V lost 5 bases to trimming and J lost 2 bases; unmatched junction nucleotides: 6. This CDR3 is built from 14 residues. This record comes from a study of cytomegalovirus exposure and HLA in healthy donors. Broader study findings: The authors excluded some V segments, including TRBV6-2 and TRBV6-3, as indistinguishable.

This TCR came from a man aged 25 to 45 in good health and CMV-seropositive. Material for sequencing was PBMCs. The chain has TRBV6-6 and TRBJ2-7; 7 nucleotides align to TRBD2. The CDR3 nucleotides are TGTGCCAGCAGTCCCCCGGGACTACCCTACGAGCAGTACTTC. As protein: CASSPPGLPYEQYF.